These 25 T cell receptor beta chains were sequenced from one sample in a study of cytomegalovirus exposure and HLA in healthy donors. This PCR relied on a set of 60 Vbeta primers and 13 Jbeta primers. Libraries were prepared by immunoSEQ multiplex PCR; TCRdb keeps only in-frame clonotypes and omits some of them. In all, the sample yields 91,000 or so clones. Sequenced material: PBMCs. The receptors come from a woman younger than 45 in good health and CMV-seronegative.

The CDR3 sequence is CASSFGTGYQPQHF. DNA for the CDR3: TGTGCCAGCAGTTTTGGGACAGGTTATCAGCCCCAGCATTTT. The rearrangement joins TRBV27 to TRBJ1-5; 8 bases fit TRBD1. CDR1 is MNHEY and CDR2 is SMNVEV in the germline V gene (reference sequence). The V gene end was trimmed by 3 bases and the J gene end by 5 bases; junction bases not matched to a gene: 3. The CDR3 is 14 residues long.

The CDR3 sequence is CASSYSPRGEQYF. The CDR3 DNA is TGTGCCAGCAGTTATTCTCCACGGGGGGAGCAGTACTTC. V usage is TRBV6-5 and J usage is TRBJ2-5, with 7 bases identical to TRBD2. CDR1 is MNHEY, CDR2 SVGAGI, per germline. The CDR3 is made up of 13 amino acids. With V trimmed by 3 bases and J by 11 bases, 9 bases remained unmatched.

The genes are TRBV7-6 and TRBJ1-1; a possible D gene is TRBD1 (6 bases). CDR3 size: 15 residues. CDR1 SGHVS and CDR2 FNYEAQ come from the germline V gene. With 5 bases removed from V and 1 base from J, the gap between germline ends came to 14 bases. The DNA of the CDR3 is TGTGCCAGCAGCGAAGGACAGTACTCGAACACTGAAGCTTTCTTT. Its protein is CASSEGQYSNTEAFF.

The CDR3 region has the DNA TGTGCCAGCAGGCCCGCAGGGGGCGGTGGCGGGGAGCTGTTTTTT. This sequence encodes CASRPAGGGGGELFF. The chain combines TRBV7-8 with TRBJ2-2; 8 bases are shared with TRBD1. The V gene's germline CDR1 is SGHVS and CDR2 FQNEAQ. The V gene end was trimmed by 6 bases and the J gene end by 7 bases; junction bases not matched to a gene: 10. The CDR3 is 15 amino acids. The whole variable domain, filled in from reference TRBV7-8 and TRBJ2-2, reads GAGVSQSPRYKVAKRGQDVALRCDPISGHVSLFWYQQALGQGPEFLTYFQNEAQLDKSGLPSDRFFAERPEGSVSTLKIQRTQQEDSAVYLCASRPAGGGGGELFFGEGSRLTVL.

This chain joins TRBV5-1 and TRBJ2-1, with 7 bases aligning to TRBD2. Germline lookup yields CDR1 SGHRS and CDR2 YFSETQ. V shed 4 bases, J shed 4 bases, and the junction held 5 bases outside the gene matches. This CDR3 region has 14 residues. CDR3 sequence reads: CASSPGTNYNEQFF. The CDR3 coding sequence is TGCGCCAGCAGCCCGGGGACTAATTACAATGAGCAGTTCTTC.

This chain joins TRBV27 and TRBJ1-1; D gene ambiguous. The CDR3 consists of 16 residues. CDR1 and CDR2 (germline): MNHEY, SMNVEV (reference sequence). V shed 7 bases and J shed 0 bases, with 18 bases lying between them. The CDR3 protein is CASTERGMSMNTEAFF. CDR3 in DNA: TGTGCCAGCACCGAACGGGGTATGAGTATGAACACTGAAGCTTTCTTT.

The chain links TRBV25-1 to TRBJ2-7; maybe TRBD1 (6 bases). The germline gives CDR1 MGHDK, CDR2 SYGVNS. CDR3 length: 15 amino acids. Trimming pared 1 base from V and 5 bases from J, leaving 15 bases between. The CDR3 DNA follows: TGTGCCAGCAGTGAATCCCAGGGGACGAAGCACGAGCAGTACTTC. It translates to CASSESQGTKHEQYF.

V gene TRBV7-2 combines with J gene TRBJ2-2; D remains ambiguous. Germline V CDR1 and CDR2: SGHTA, FQGNSA. The CDR3 has 16 amino acids. The germline V and J ends were trimmed by 5 bases and 2 bases, with 15 bases remaining between them. CDR3 amino acids: CASSQFLEYNTGELFF. The CDR3 coding sequence is TGTGCCAGCAGCCAATTTTTAGAGTACAACACCGGGGAGCTGTTTTTT.

CDR3: CACKTSAGFNNEQFF. The CDR3 DNA follows: TGTGCCTGCAAGACATCAGCGGGATTCAACAATGAGCAGTTCTTC. This chain joins TRBV6-5 and TRBJ2-1; 7 bases map to TRBD2. The CDR3 has 15 residues. The V and J ends lost 11 bases and 5 bases, in that order; junction bases with no gene match: 15. Germline CDR1 and CDR2: MNHEY and SVGAGI.

The V and J genes are TRBV27 and TRBJ2-3; 7 positions match TRBD2. Losses at the gene ends were 4 bases for V and 0 bases for J; bases not matched to a gene: 4. Per germline, CDR1 MNHEY and CDR2 SMNVEV (reference sequence). The CDR3 runs to 15 residues. The CDR3 loop is CASSYGDYSTDTQYF. CDR3 nucleotides: TGTGCCAGCAGTTATGGGGACTATAGCACAGATACGCAGTATTTT.

V is TRBV18 and J is TRBJ2-5, with D unclear. CDR1 and CDR2 (germline): KGHSH, LQKENI. The CDR3 has 14 amino acids. Trimming stripped 1 base from V and 2 bases from J, with 8 bases between. The CDR3 here is CASSPLQNQETQYF. CDR3 nucleotides: TGTGCCAGCTCACCACTACAGAATCAAGAGACCCAGTACTTC.

The gene calls are TRBV5-1 and TRBJ2-7; D is unresolved. This CDR3 contains 12 residues. Germline CDR1 is SGHRS and CDR2 is YFSETQ. V was cut by 4 bases and J by 2 bases, with 7 bases left in between. CDR3 sequence reads: CASSVYPYEQYF. The CDR3 DNA reads as TGCGCCAGCAGCGTCTACCCCTACGAGCAGTACTTC.

CDR3 coding DNA: TGTGCCAGCAGCGACGGACAGTACAATGAGCAGTTCTTC. Its protein is CASSDGQYNEQFF. The chain employs TRBV9 and TRBJ2-1; perhaps TRBD1 as D (6 bases). The germline V and J ends were trimmed by 3 bases and 4 bases, with 8 bases remaining between them. The germline V gene has CDR1 SGDLS and CDR2 YYNGEE. The CDR3 runs to 13 residues.

The chain employs TRBV5-5 and TRBJ2-1; 15 bases match TRBD2. V lost 0 bases to trimming and J lost 1 base; unmatched junction nucleotides: 8. CDR1 is SGHKS and CDR2 is YYEKEE in the germline V gene (reference sequence). The CDR3 spans 20 residues. Here the CDR3 DNA reads TGTGCCAGCAGCTTGGTGCGGACTAGCGGGAGGGCCGGGTCCTACAATGAGCAGTTCTTC. Its protein product is CASSLVRTSGRAGSYNEQFF.

This chain connects TRBV5-8 to TRBJ2-7; 9 bases are a match to TRBD2. CDR1 and CDR2 from the germline V gene are SGHTS and YDEGEE. V lost 3 bases to trimming and J lost 7 bases; unmatched junction nucleotides: 8. There are 14 residues in the CDR3. The CDR3 region is CASSSTSGSWEQYF. The CDR3 region has the DNA TGTGCCAGCAGCTCGACTAGCGGCTCGTGGGAGCAGTACTTC.

The chain recombines TRBV11-2 with TRBJ1-4; 9 bases match TRBD1. Germline assignment: CDR1 SGHAT and CDR2 FQNNGV. The CDR3 sequence is 13 residues long. The V gene end was trimmed by 5 bases and the J gene end by 6 bases; junction bases not matched to a gene: 1. The CDR3 DNA follows: TGTGCCAGCAGCAGGACAGGGGATGAAAAACTGTTTTTT. Its protein is CASSRTGDEKLFF. Together with reference TRBV11-2 and TRBJ1-4, the CDR3 gives the full variable domain: EAGVAQSPRYKIIEKRQSVAFWCNPISGHATLYWYQQILGQGPKLLIQFQNNGVVDDSQLPKDRFSAERLKGVDSTLKIQPAKLEDSAVYLCASSRTGDEKLFFGSGTQLSVL.

The chain is built from TRBV7-9 and TRBJ1-1; no clear D gene. Germline V CDR1 and CDR2: SEHNR, FQNEAQ (reference sequence). V was trimmed by 2 bases and J by 4 bases, leaving 14 bases between them. The CDR3 sequence is 15 residues long. The CDR3 sequence is CASSLIGRETTEAFF. CDR3 bases: TGTGCCAGCAGCTTAATTGGGCGGGAGACCACTGAAGCTTTCTTT.

The chain uses TRBV11-2 and TRBJ1-1, with D unresolved. CDR1 is SGHAT and CDR2 is FQNNGV in the germline V gene. V gave up 3 bases and J gave up 8 bases, with 13 bases separating them. The CDR3 loop spans 13 amino acids. The CDR3 here is CASSFQQMAEAFF. CDR3 coding DNA: TGTGCCAGCAGCTTCCAACAGATGGCAGAAGCTTTCTTT. The variable domain in full, completed from reference TRBV11-2 and TRBJ1-1, reads EAGVAQSPRYKIIEKRQSVAFWCNPISGHATLYWYQQILGQGPKLLIQFQNNGVVDDSQLPKDRFSAERLKGVDSTLKIQPAKLEDSAVYLCASSFQQMAEAFFGQGTRLTVV.

The chain has TRBV7-3 and TRBJ2-4, with TRBD1 identical over 8 bases. V shed 5 bases, J shed 9 bases, and the junction held 9 bases outside the gene matches. The CDR3 is made up of 14 amino acids. CDR1 and CDR2 from the germline V gene are SGHTA and FQGTGA. The CDR3 reads CASSLNRGSAIQYF. CDR3 DNA: TGTGCCAGCAGCCTGAACAGGGGGAGTGCCATTCAGTACTTC.

The CDR3 is CAISDTSRGEYTGELFF. The CDR3, as DNA: TGTGCCATCAGTGATACTTCCCGGGGGGAATACACCGGGGAGCTGTTTTTT. This chain connects TRBV10-3 to TRBJ2-2; 7 bases map to TRBD2. The CDR3 length is 17 residues. Germline V gene sequence: CDR1 ENHRY, CDR2 SYGVKD. Unmatched junction bases numbered 10, after V lost 3 bases and J lost 3 bases.

V gene TRBV6-1 combines with J gene TRBJ2-7; 11 bases map to TRBD2. The J segment lost 4 bases and the V segment lost 2 bases, leaving 4 bases of the junction unmatched. This CDR3 comprises 15 residues. Looked up from germline, CDR1 is MNHNS and CDR2 is SASEGT. The CDR3 spells CASSERGTSGYEQYF. Here the CDR3 DNA reads TGTGCCAGCAGTGAAAGGGGGACTAGCGGTTACGAGCAGTACTTC.

The V and J genes are TRBV5-1 and TRBJ2-6; D call uncertain. Germline CDR1 is SGHRS and CDR2 is YFSETQ. There are 16 residues in the CDR3. Deletions cut 0 bases from V and 4 bases from J, with 11 bases between. The CDR3: CASSLGFQSGANVLTF. As DNA, the CDR3 is TGCGCCAGCAGCTTGGGGTTTCAGTCGGGGGCCAACGTCCTGACTTTC.

V gene TRBV28 combines with J gene TRBJ1-2; 10 nucleotides line up with TRBD1. Trimming removed 4 bases from V and 6 bases from J; junction bases left unmatched: 14. CDR3 length: 17 amino acids. Germline values: CDR1 MDHEN, CDR2 SYDVKM. DNA of the CDR3: TGTGCCAGCAGTTCCCCGGGACAGGGGCTTTTTGGTCATGGCTACACCTTC. Translated, it gives CASSSPGQGLFGHGYTF.

CDR3 amino acids: CASSPPGGEGPFQETQYF. The CDR3 nucleotides read TGTGCCAGCAGTCCCCCCGGGGGAGAGGGACCATTCCAAGAGACCCAGTACTTC. This chain connects TRBV28 to TRBJ2-5; D may be TRBD2 (6 bases). CDR3 length: 18 residues. Between the trimmed V and J ends, which lost 5 bases and 1 base, there was a span of 23 bases. CDR1 is MDHEN and CDR2 is SYDVKM in the germline V gene. The whole variable domain, remainder taken from reference TRBV28 and TRBJ2-5, is DVKVTQSSRYLVKRTGEKVFLECVQDMDHENMFWYRQDPGLGLRLIYFSYDVKMKEKGDIPEGYSVSREKKERFSLILESASTNQTSMYLCASSPPGGEGPFQETQYFGPGTRLLVL.

The chain has TRBV11-2 and TRBJ2-3, with D unclear. V was shortened by 2 bases and J by 1 base, with 10 bases between the two germline ends. Germline V CDR1 and CDR2: SGHAT, FQNNGV. The CDR3 covers 15 residues. As DNA, the CDR3 is TGTGCCAGCAGCTTATTTGGTCAGGGCACAGATACGCAGTATTTT. It is translated as CASSLFGQGTDTQYF.